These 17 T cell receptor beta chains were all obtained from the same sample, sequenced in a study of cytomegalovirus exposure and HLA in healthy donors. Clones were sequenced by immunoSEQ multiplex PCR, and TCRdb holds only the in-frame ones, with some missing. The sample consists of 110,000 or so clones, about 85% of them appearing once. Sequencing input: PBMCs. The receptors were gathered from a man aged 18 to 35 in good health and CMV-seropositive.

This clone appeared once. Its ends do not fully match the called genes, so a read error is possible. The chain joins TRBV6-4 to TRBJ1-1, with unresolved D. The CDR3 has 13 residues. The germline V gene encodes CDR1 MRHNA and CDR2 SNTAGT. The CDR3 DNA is TGTGCCAGCGGTGAAAGGACTGGAACTGAAGCTTTCTTT. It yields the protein CASGERTGTEAFF.

The CDR3 DNA reads TGTGCCATCAGTGGGGACTTAGTAGCCTTTTACGAGCAGTACTTC. Residues: CAISGDLVAFYEQYF. The chain couples TRBV10-3 to TRBJ2-7; D is perhaps TRBD2 (6 bases). The germline gives CDR1 ENHRY, CDR2 SYGVKD. V was trimmed by 4 bases and J by 4 bases, leaving 17 bases between them. This CDR3 comprises 15 residues.

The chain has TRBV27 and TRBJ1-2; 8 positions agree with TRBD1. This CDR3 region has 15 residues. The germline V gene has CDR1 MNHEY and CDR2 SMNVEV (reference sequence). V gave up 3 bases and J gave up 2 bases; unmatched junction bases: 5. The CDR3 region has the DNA TGTGCCAGCAGTTTCTCAGGGGGCGCCAACTATGGCTACACCTTC. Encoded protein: CASSFSGGANYGYTF.

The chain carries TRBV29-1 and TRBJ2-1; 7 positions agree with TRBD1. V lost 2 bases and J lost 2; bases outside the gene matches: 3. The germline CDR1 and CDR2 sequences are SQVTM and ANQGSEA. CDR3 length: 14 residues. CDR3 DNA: TGCAGCGTTGAACAAGGGGGCCCCTACAATGAGCAGTTCTTC. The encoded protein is CSVEQGGPYNEQFF.

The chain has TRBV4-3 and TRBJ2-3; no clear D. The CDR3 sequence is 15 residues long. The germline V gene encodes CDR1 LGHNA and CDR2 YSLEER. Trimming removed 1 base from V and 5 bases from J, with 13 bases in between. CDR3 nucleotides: TGCGCCAGCAGCCAAGGGGCGACCCTCGGAGATACGCAGTATTTT. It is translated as CASSQGATLGDTQYF.

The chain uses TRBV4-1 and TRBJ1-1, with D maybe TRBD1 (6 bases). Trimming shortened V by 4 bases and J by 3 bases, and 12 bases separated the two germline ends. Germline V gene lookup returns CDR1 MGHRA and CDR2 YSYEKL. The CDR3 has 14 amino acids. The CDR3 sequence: CASSLQGTDTEAFF. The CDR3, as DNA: TGCGCCAGCAGCCTTCAGGGGACGGACACTGAAGCTTTCTTT.

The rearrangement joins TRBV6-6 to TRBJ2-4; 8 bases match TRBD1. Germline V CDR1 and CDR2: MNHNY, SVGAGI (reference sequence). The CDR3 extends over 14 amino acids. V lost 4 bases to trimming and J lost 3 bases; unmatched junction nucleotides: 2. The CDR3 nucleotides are TGTGCCAGCAGTTTAGGACAGGGCAAAAACATTCAGTACTTC. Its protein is CASSLGQGKNIQYF.

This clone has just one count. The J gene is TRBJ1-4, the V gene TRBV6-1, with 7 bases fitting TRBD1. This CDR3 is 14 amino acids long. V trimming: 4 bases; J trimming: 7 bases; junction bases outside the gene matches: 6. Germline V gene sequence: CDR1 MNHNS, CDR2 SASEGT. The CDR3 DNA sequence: TGTGCCAGCAGTGGGTGGGCAGGGGGTGAAAAACTGTTTTTT. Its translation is CASSGWAGGEKLFF.

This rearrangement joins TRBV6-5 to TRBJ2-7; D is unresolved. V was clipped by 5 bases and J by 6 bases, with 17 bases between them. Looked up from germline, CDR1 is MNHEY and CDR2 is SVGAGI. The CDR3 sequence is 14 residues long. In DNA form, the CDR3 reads TGTGCCAGCAGTCTAGAGTCCCGACCCCTCGAGCAGTACTTC. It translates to CASSLESRPLEQYF.

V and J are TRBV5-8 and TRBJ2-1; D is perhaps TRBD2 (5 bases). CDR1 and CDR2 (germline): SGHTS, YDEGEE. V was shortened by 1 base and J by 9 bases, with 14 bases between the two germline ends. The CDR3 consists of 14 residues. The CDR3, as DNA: TGTGCCAGCAGCTTGTCGTTTCTTGGACTTGAGCAGTTCTTC. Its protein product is CASSLSFLGLEQFF.

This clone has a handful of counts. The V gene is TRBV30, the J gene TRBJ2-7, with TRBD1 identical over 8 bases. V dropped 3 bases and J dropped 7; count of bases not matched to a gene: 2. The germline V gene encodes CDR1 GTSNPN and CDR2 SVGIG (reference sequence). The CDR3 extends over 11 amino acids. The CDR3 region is CAWRRQGEQYF. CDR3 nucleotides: TGTGCCTGGAGGAGACAGGGGGAGCAGTACTTC.

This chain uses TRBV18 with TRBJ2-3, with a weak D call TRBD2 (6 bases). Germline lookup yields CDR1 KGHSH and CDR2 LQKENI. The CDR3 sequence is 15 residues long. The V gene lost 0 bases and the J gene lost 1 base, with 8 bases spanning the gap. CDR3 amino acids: CASSPPSGGTDTQYF. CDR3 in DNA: TGTGCCAGCTCACCACCGTCGGGGGGCACAGATACGCAGTATTTT.

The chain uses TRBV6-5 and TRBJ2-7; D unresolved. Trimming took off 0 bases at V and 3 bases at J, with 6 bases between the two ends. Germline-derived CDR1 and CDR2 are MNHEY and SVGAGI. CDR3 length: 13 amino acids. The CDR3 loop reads CASSYSGDYEQYF. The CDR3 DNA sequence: TGTGCCAGCAGTTACTCCGGAGACTACGAGCAGTACTTC.

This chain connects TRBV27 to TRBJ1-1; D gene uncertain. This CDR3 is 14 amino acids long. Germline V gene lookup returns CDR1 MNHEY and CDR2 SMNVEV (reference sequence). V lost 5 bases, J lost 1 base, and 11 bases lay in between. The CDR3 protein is CASSPNTENTEAFF. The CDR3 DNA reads TGTGCCAGCAGTCCGAATACAGAGAACACTGAAGCTTTCTTT.

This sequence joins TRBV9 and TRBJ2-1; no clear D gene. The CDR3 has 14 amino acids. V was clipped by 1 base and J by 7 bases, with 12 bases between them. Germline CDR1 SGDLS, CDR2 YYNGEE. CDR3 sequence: CASSVKTLGNEQFF. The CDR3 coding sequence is TGTGCCAGCAGCGTAAAAACCCTCGGGAATGAGCAGTTCTTC.

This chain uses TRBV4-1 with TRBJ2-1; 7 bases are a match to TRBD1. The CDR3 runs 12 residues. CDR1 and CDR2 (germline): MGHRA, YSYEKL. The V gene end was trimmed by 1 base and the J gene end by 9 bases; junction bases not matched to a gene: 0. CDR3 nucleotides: TGCGCCAGCAGCCAAGGGACAGGTGAGCAGTTCTTC. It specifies CASSQGTGEQFF.

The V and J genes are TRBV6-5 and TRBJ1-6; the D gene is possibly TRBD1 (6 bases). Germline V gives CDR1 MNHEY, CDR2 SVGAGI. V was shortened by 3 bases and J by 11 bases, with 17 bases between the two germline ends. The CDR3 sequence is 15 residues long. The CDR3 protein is CASSYSTGNSTPLHF. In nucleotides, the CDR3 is TGTGCCAGCAGTTATTCAACAGGGAACAGTACACCCCTCCACTTT.